The present TCR beta chain was sequenced within a study of blood T cell repertoires in COVID-19 (dated by TCRdb to the early 2020s). Regarding the complete study: Collaborator samples came from the United States, Italy and Spain and covered acute and convalescent phases of COVID-19. The material from the prospective study consisted of cDNA or gDNA derived from T cells, B-cell-depleted T cells, or PBMCs. The dataset comprised deeply sampled blood TCRbeta repertoires from subjects exposed to, actively infected with, or recovered from COVID-19. The repertoires were made available in a free public database intended to serve as a resource for research on the immune response to SARS-CoV-2. The samples were drawn from the first 160 participants of the ongoing ImmuneRACE study and from over 950 subjects provided by 6 global collaborators. Sample metadata almost always included a de-identified subject ID, COVID-19 status, age in years and sex. Where available, HLA class I and class II types were obtained from metadata supplied by the sample provider rather than from assay-based typing.

Each collaborating institution followed its own protocols to collect whole blood in K2EDTA tubes. For TCRbeta analysis, collaborators shipped samples in one of three forms: frozen whole blood, isolated PBMCs, or DNA extracted from either of those sample types. The CDR3 runs 15 amino acids, cysteine and phenylalanine included. The retained sequence is limited to the CDR3, 45 bases, with the frame set at the first base. V was cut back by 2 bases and J by 2 bases, leaving a gap of 7 bases between them. The germline V gene (reference sequence) gives CDR1 as MNHEY and CDR2 as SMNVEV. Details on this clone: Its recognized antigen is unknown. Base quality data are lacking; no much larger clone is found one base away.

Broad study findings and their caveats: How much clinical and demographic metadata was included differed by source and by participant, and the metadata was provided uncurated.

TCRbeta CDR3 regions were amplified from genomic DNA by means of the immunoSEQ Assay, a bias-controlled multiplex PCR. The authors processed their data as follows. Nucleated cell counts per sample were estimated from amplification of reference gene primers within the assay. To quantify the absolute abundance of each unique TCRbeta CDR3 rearrangement, sequence reads were collapsed and filtered. For each sample, productive Simpson clonality was calculated as the square root of Simpson's diversity index over productive rearrangements. The clones in this table, taken by TCRdb from immuneACCESS, are in-frame only. Not every clone is retained; where verified, under half of the shortfall comes from an unresolved V gene, and the cause of the rest is unknown. V and J calls plus clone size are reproduced from that table; the DNA served to infer D and trimming. The sample contains over 65,000 clones, roughly 90% of them found a single time. The ten largest clones represent about 9% of the sample.

This receptor was taken from a human donor in a cohort sampled during active COVID-19. Sequencing was performed on peripheral blood. The chain uses TRBV27 and TRBJ1-6, with TRBD1 as a weak D call on 6 bases. The CDR3 reads CASSLGGAYNSPLHF. Read as DNA, the sequence is TGTGCCAGCAGTTTAGGGGGCGCCTATAATTCACCCCTCCACTTT.